This T cell receptor (beta chain) was obtained from a study of OX40 agonist ivuxolimab in advanced cancers. Germline CDR1 is MDHEN and CDR2 is SYDVKM. Trimming took 6 bases from V and 1 from J; bases not matched to a gene: 3. The CDR3 sequence is 14 residues long. Clones were sequenced by immunoSEQ multiplex PCR, and TCRdb holds only the in-frame ones, with some missing. The sample holds tens of thousands of clones, 75% to 85% seen once. This clonotype originated in an adult with an advanced solid tumor such as melanoma, head and neck, liver or kidney cancer. Source: CD4+ or CD8+ T cells sorted from blood, taken in a trial of the OX40 agonist ivuxolimab. The rearrangement links TRBV28 to TRBJ1-5, with 7 bases that match TRBD1. The CDR3 nucleotides are TGTGCCAGCAGCAGGGGGGGGAGCAATCAGCCCCAGCATTTT. Amino acid sequence: CASSRGGSNQPQHF.